What follows is one T cell receptor beta chain and its context. The table lists this clone with a count of one. Its antigen has not been determined. Per-base qualities were not stored, and no clone one base away is much larger. The cohort was made up of approximately 700 healthy bone marrow donors. At the time of sampling, every cohort member was nominally healthy, though immune exposures that went unrecorded were likely present. The donor tested CMV seronegative and was one of the 352 seronegative cohort members. Each donor provided a peripheral blood sample, and peripheral blood mononuclear cells were used for TCR beta sequencing. Genomic DNA was extracted from the blood cell samples with the Qiagen DNeasy Blood Extraction Kit. These data are taken from a study of cytomegalovirus exposure and HLA in healthy donors (dated by TCRdb to about 2017). Some background on the complete study: In an earlier analysis of about 560 of the donors, under 300 Gb of sequence data and some 120 million unique TCR beta sequences from roughly 180 million T cells were reported. Approximately 300 gigabases of sequencing data and approximately 80 million unique TCR sequences were included in an early release covering 550 to 800 HLA-typed donors. The genetic ancestry cluster associated with self-reported Caucasian donors included 81% of the roughly 380 genotyped donors. The study aimed to test whether signatures of past pathogen exposure could be identified by cataloging public T cell receptors. The study used immunosequencing to profile the T cell repertoires of 666 subjects and linked those repertoires to cytomegalovirus serostatus. A separate validation cohort of approximately 120 different subjects was used in addition to the approximately 670-subject first cohort. High-throughput TCR immunosequencing, statistical association of individual TCRs with disease status, and machine learning were combined to predict cytomegalovirus infection status. A later analysis re-examined previously published TCR beta repertoires from about 700 donors and added high-resolution HLA genotyping to investigate patterns of TCR occurrence. Rather than drawing on any new phenotypic data, the later analysis identified candidate immune exposures from TCR beta sequences and the way those sequences occurred across donors. To decide whether each TCR beta V gene segment behaved as functional or pseudogenic, an earlier analysis of over 500 of the donors relied on high-throughput TCR beta sequencing. Donor age, sex, ethnicity and CMV serostatus were compiled alongside the repertoire data. Genome-wide SNP genotypes for about three fifths of the roughly 670 donors were used in a later genetic analysis, which treated that subset as a discovery cohort. Every repertoire in the discovery cohort had been generated on one and the same sequencing platform. Class I and class II HLA loci were covered by the typing at four-digit resolution. The number of donors typed differed by locus, with 629-630 for A, B, C, DRB1 and DQB1, around 520 for DQA1, 606 for DPA1, and under 490 for DPB1. Because of strong linkage in the cohort, roughly five DR-DQ haplotypes were treated as single units for association and clustering. On average, 235,054 unique TCR beta nucleotide sequences were sequenced per donor among more than 350 genotyped donors of the cohort, with roughly 18% of those sequences being non-productive. The study at large found these results: A few of the identified cytomegalovirus-associated TCR beta chains were confirmed in vitro to be specific for cytomegalovirus antigens. According to the authors, the approach could potentially be generalized to other disease states and immunological phenotypes. Correlated functional status among segregating V segments might be attributable to linkage disequilibrium, but an unknown experimental factor could not be ruled out. According to a later analysis, most CMV-associated TCR beta chains appeared to be HLA-restricted, and the HLA associations seemed to be driven largely by CMV exposure. The earlier analysis of about 600 of the donors excluded roughly 17 rarely observed V segments, including chromosome 9 orphons, because counts were too low. An earlier analysis of around 600 of the donors showed that most TCR beta V segments appeared in productive rearrangements either about 90% or about 30% of the time, which broadly matched IMGT annotations. Sequencing depth was assumed to be roughly uniform across donors in the presence/absence analyses, though that assumption may not hold. Immune exposure information for the cohort was limited to CMV serostatus. In a later analysis, several top co-occurrence clusters were reported to appear linked to parvovirus B19, influenza, CMV and Epstein-Barr virus. A later analysis found that TCR association rates varied across HLA loci, with DRB1 alleles showing the most associated TCRs and HLA-C alleles the fewest. A further reported finding was that TCR beta sequences accurately predicted the HLA-A and HLA-B alleles for most subjects in the first cohort. Compared with equally common non-associated chains, HLA-associated TCR beta chains in a later analysis were more clonally expanded and had lower generation probabilities. The 87-base-pair reads could not distinguish some IMGT-functional V segments, including TRBV6-2 and TRBV6-3, so those segments were excluded. Most TCR sequences were observed very rarely across donors, whereas some public TCRs were present in many individuals. A total of 150 to 200 TCR beta chains were listed by the study as associated with cytomegalovirus. The classifier was reported to diagnose cytomegalovirus status with high specificity and sensitivity in both the original and validation cohorts. HLA typing was unavailable for some donors at each locus, so association tests used only the typed subset. V-gene and J-gene trimming of TCR beta chains was associated with a missense DCLRE1C variant in a later genetic analysis, and the association was replicated in an independent cohort. At a false discovery rate of 0.05, a later analysis linked 16,000 or so TCR beta sequences to specific HLA alleles. A group of highly shared sequence variants was considered likely to be a technical artifact of the sequencing pipeline. Assigning TCR associations to individual alleles was difficult when HLA alleles, especially DR and DQ, strongly co-occurred. The cohort was sequenced for TCR beta chains only, and without alpha or paired-chain data the features that could be detected were limited. According to a later genetic analysis, donors in an Asian-associated ancestry cluster had fewer N-insertions in productive TCRs than the approximately 700-donor mean.

Taken from cysteine to phenylalanine, the CDR3 has 16 residues. Only CDR3 DNA is held: 48 bases, read in frame from base 1. As encoded in the germline V gene (reference sequence), CDR1 is SEHNR while CDR2 is FQNEAQ. Trimming removed 1 base from V and 3 bases from J, leaving 10 bases between the germline ends. The library came from the immunoSEQ multiplex PCR assay. The multiplex PCR relied on a mix of 60 forward primers for TCR Vbeta segments and 13 reverse primers for TCR Jbeta segments. A multiplex PCR assay on genomic DNA amplified the CDR3 region of rearranged TCR beta genes. The amplified TCR beta libraries were sequenced on the Illumina HiSeq System as 87-base-pair reads. On the study's bioinformatics: In a later analysis, around 80 million unique TCR beta chains were counted across the 500 to 850 repertoires, and roughly 11 million of these chains were shared by at least two donors. To remove PCR and sequencing errors, raw reads were error-corrected and collapsed into unique sequences using a nearest-neighbor algorithm that merged closely related sequences. To assign V, D and J gene segments, CDR3 sequences were aligned to IMGT reference sequences. For a sequence to be retained, a match of at least six nucleotides was required to both a V gene segment and a J gene segment. A rearrangement counted as productive if the CDR3 had no stop codons and remained in frame with V and J, and every other rearrangement counted as non-productive. Following IMGT convention, CDR3 was defined as the stretch from the second conserved V-encoded cysteine to the conserved J-encoded phenylalanine. The earlier analysis of around 640 of the donors excluded sequences that lacked an unambiguous match to a single V gene segment. In an earlier analysis of a few hundred of the donors, V segments were called functional above 56.7% productive rearrangements and were called segregating when the between-donor standard deviation exceeded 5%. A statistical classification framework was developed to diagnose cytomegalovirus status using the catalog of TCR beta chain sequences. V and J gene assignment, in a later analysis, came from comparing TCR nucleotide sequences with IMGT/GENE-DB human TR gene sequences. The TCRdist pipeline was used in a later analysis to assign CDR3 sequences and most-parsimonious VDJ recombination scenarios. In a later analysis, each TCR beta chain was defined by its CDR3 amino acid sequence together with its V-gene family, and reads lacking a unique V-gene family were excluded. As a way to deal with suspected cross-contamination and a sequencing artifact, a later analysis dropped over 550 nucleotide sequences that were highly shared and had low generation probability. In a later analysis, a clonal expansion index for each public chain was calculated from normalized within-repertoire ranks of inferred template counts. Generation probabilities in a later analysis came from a VDJ recombination model fitted to out-of-frame rearrangements, and those results were checked against IGoR. In a later analysis, TCR-TCR, TCR-HLA and TCR-CMV co-occurrence was scored with hypergeometric tests, and a repertoire-size bias correction was applied to TCR pairs. False discovery rates were estimated in a later analysis by permuting HLA or CMV assignments 20 times. In a later analysis, co-occurring TCRs were grouped using DBSCAN, with TCRdist sequence similarity added in when clustering inside HLA-allele-positive subsets. Repertoires with fewer than 30,000 or more than 120,000 public chains were left out of co-occurrence clustering, as were several repertoires with anomalous nucleotide sharing. TCRdb holds this immuneACCESS table with in-frame rearrangements only. Some clones are missing; in checked studies, unresolved V genes explain under half, and the rest has no known cause. The V and J calls and clone size were taken over from that table, and D and trimming were inferred from the DNA. This sample lists around 140,000 clones; about 75% were detected once. Approximately 1.4% of the sample is held by the ten biggest clonotypes.

This clonotype was sampled from a woman aged 40 to 55 in good health and CMV-seronegative. The chain links TRBV7-9 with TRBJ1-6, with the D gene uncertain. The sample taken for sequencing was PBMCs. The CDR3 corresponds to CASSLDLTLYNSPLHF. The DNA is TGTGCCAGCAGCTTAGATCTAACCCTCTATAATTCACCCCTCCACTTT.